What follows are 32 T cell receptor beta chains derived from one specimen sequenced in a study of T cell changes during pregnancy in multiple sclerosis. Method: immunoSEQ multiplex PCR; TCRdb's copy keeps in-frame clones and lacks some. The sample carries under 25,000 clones, over 80% recorded once. This specimen was CD8+ T cells from peripheral blood mononuclear cells, taken in the first trimester of pregnancy. These receptors came from a female donor in good health, enrolled as a control in a pregnancy study.

The chain joins TRBV6-4 to TRBJ2-1; the match to TRBD2 covers 8 bases. CDR1 and CDR2 (germline): MRHNA, SNTAGT. V was pared by 0 bases and J by 6 bases, with 7 bases of the junction left unmatched. The CDR3 totals 16 residues. The CDR3 region is CASSDSTSGSVNEQFF. The CDR3 coding sequence is TGTGCCAGCAGTGACTCGACCAGCGGGAGTGTCAATGAGCAGTTCTTC.

V is TRBV27 and J is TRBJ2-7; 7 bases match TRBD1. CDR1 is MNHEY, CDR2 SMNVEV, per germline (reference sequence). The V and J ends lost 5 bases and 4 bases, in that order; junction bases with no gene match: 14. This CDR3 has 16 residues. The CDR3 reads CASSTTTGTKRYEQYF. CDR3 nucleotides: TGTGCCAGCAGTACGACGACAGGGACAAAGAGGTACGAGCAGTACTTC.

The genes are TRBV7-7 and TRBJ2-1; the match to TRBD2 covers 12 bases. The CDR3 contains 16 residues. Germline V gene lookup returns CDR1 SSHAT and CDR2 FNYEAQ (reference sequence). After removal of 4 bases from V and 1 base from J, the junction contained 2 bases not matched to a gene. CDR3 bases: TGTGCCAGCAGCTCAACTAGCGGGGGGTCCTACAATGAGCAGTTCTTC. Translating it yields CASSSTSGGSYNEQFF.

In its sample, this clone was seen a few times. This chain connects TRBV7-3 to TRBJ2-3; 9 nucleotides match TRBD1. J gave up 2 bases and V 2 bases, and 8 bases lay outside the gene matches. Germline CDR1 and CDR2: SGHTA and FQGTGA. The CDR3 extends over 17 amino acids. CDR3 amino acids: CASSLEDRGDYTDTQYF. CDR3 in DNA: TGTGCCAGCAGCTTAGAAGACAGGGGGGACTACACAGATACGCAGTATTTT.

This chain connects TRBV4-1 to TRBJ2-1; the D gene is possibly TRBD1 (6 bases). Trimming stripped 1 base from V and 5 bases from J, with 9 bases between. From germline, CDR1 is MGHRA and CDR2 YSYEKL. The CDR3 loop spans 14 amino acids. The CDR3 DNA follows: TGCGCCAGCAGCCAAGTGGGGGCCGACAATGAGCAGTTCTTC. Translated: CASSQVGADNEQFF.

This chain links TRBV5-1 with TRBJ2-7; D not certain. This CDR3 contains 13 residues. Germline V lookup: CDR1 SGHRS, CDR2 YFSETQ. Trimming took off 6 bases at V and 2 bases at J, with 12 bases between the two ends. Written as DNA, the CDR3 is TGCGCCAGCACTGCAGGATACACCTACGAGCAGTACTTC. Translating it yields CASTAGYTYEQYF.

This clone was seen a few times. The chain has TRBV7-9 and TRBJ1-2; TRBD1 agrees at 7 bases. The germline gives CDR1 SEHNR, CDR2 FQNEAQ (reference sequence). V lost 5 bases, J lost 2 bases, and 8 bases stayed unmatched. The CDR3 spans 15 residues. CDR3 loop: CASSHANRGNYGYTF. The CDR3 coding sequence is TGTGCCAGCAGCCACGCCAACAGGGGCAACTATGGCTACACCTTC.

This clone is a singleton in its sample. The V gene is TRBV6-4, the J gene TRBJ2-3; D not resolved. From germline, CDR1 is MRHNA and CDR2 SNTAGT. The V and J ends lost 0 bases and 6 bases respectively, with 10 bases between them. The CDR3 loop spans 14 amino acids. As DNA, the CDR3 is TGTGCCAGCAGTGACTCGGCAGAAACGGATACGCAGTATTTT. Translating it yields CASSDSAETDTQYF.

V and J are TRBV4-2 and TRBJ2-3; 7 nucleotides match TRBD1. Germline V gives CDR1 LGHNA, CDR2 YNFKEQ. With 3 bases clipped from V and 2 bases from J, the junction kept 5 bases outside the gene matches. The CDR3 has 15 amino acids. The CDR3 region has the DNA TGTGCCAGCAGCCAGCGGACAGGCGACACAGATACGCAGTATTTT. It codes for CASSQRTGDTDTQYF.

The chain links TRBV7-9 to TRBJ1-1; D uncertain. The CDR3 has 11 residues. V was shortened by 6 bases and J by 8 bases, with 10 bases between the two germline ends. Germline assignment: CDR1 SEHNR and CDR2 FQNEAQ (reference sequence). The CDR3 region has the DNA TGTGCCAGCAGGGAGAATCTCGAAGCTTTCTTT. Its protein product is CASRENLEAFF.

The chain carries TRBV7-9 and TRBJ1-1; D call uncertain. Trimming shortened V by 2 bases and J by 6 bases, and 7 bases separated the two germline ends. Germline-derived CDR1 and CDR2 are SEHNR and FQNEAQ (reference sequence). The CDR3 runs 12 residues. CDR3 loop: CASSLIQSEAFF. The CDR3 DNA reads as TGTGCCAGCAGCTTAATACAGTCTGAAGCTTTCTTT.

This chain joins TRBV30 and TRBJ2-7; TRBD1 agrees at 9 bases. Trimming removed 1 base from V and 4 bases from J; junction bases left unmatched: 8. CDR1 and CDR2 from the germline V gene are GTSNPN and SVGIG (reference sequence). The CDR3 length is 15 residues. In DNA form, the CDR3 reads TGTGCCTGGAGTGCGGACAGGGGAGGTGGTTACGAGCAGTACTTC. This encodes CAWSADRGGGYEQYF.

The chain uses TRBV9 and TRBJ2-1; 9 nucleotides agree with TRBD1. The germline V gene encodes CDR1 SGDLS and CDR2 YYNGEE. V lost 4 bases and J lost 8; bases outside the gene matches: 7. The CDR3 has 14 amino acids. The CDR3 DNA reads as TGTGCCAGCAGCACCCCCGGGACAGGGTATGAGCAGTTCTTC. Encoded protein: CASSTPGTGYEQFF.

V gene TRBV7-2 combines with J gene TRBJ1-1; D is unresolved. Per germline, CDR1 SGHTA and CDR2 FQGNSA. Trimming took off 3 bases at V and 8 bases at J, with 7 bases between the two ends. CDR3 length: 11 residues. The CDR3: CASSFGREAFF. Written as DNA, the CDR3 is TGTGCCAGCAGCTTCGGCAGGGAAGCTTTCTTT.

The chain recombines TRBV27 with TRBJ2-6, with 10 bases identical to TRBD1. The CDR3 is 17 residues long. Germline trimming cut 6 bases from V and 2 bases from J; bases unmatched to any gene: 7. Looked up from germline, CDR1 is MNHEY and CDR2 is SMNVEV (reference sequence). This CDR3 reads CASRQDRGGTGANVLTF. CDR3 in DNA: TGTGCCAGCAGACAGGACAGGGGGGGTACTGGGGCCAACGTCCTGACTTTC.

V and J are TRBV5-1 and TRBJ2-5, with TRBD1 identical over 10 bases. Judging by the DNA end, TRBJ2-7 fits better; the J call may be wrong. The CDR3 spans 12 residues. Germline V lookup: CDR1 SGHRS, CDR2 YFSETQ. The CDR3 coding sequence is TGCGCCTGCACGGGACAGGGGTCCGAGCAGTACTTC. It is translated as CACTGQGSEQYF.

Concerning this clone itself: At one of its ends the junction is not consistent with the germline gene, which may arise from a read error. This sequence joins TRBV23-1 and TRBJ1-2, with D unresolved. TRBV23-1 is labeled an ORF, and its function is uncertain. CDR3 length equals 14 residues. The CDR3 DNA reads as TGCGCCAGCAGTCAATATCTTGAAAACTGTGGCTACACCTTC. This sequence encodes CASSQYLENCGYTF.

Regarding this clone: The germline gene is not matched at one end of the junction; a read error may be the cause. Different DNA sequences within this sample yield the same CDR3. This sequence joins TRBV9 and TRBJ1-2; maybe TRBD1 (6 bases). Germline V gene lookup returns CDR1 SGDLS and CDR2 YYNGEE. The CDR3 has 14 residues. The CDR3 DNA follows: TGCGCCAGCAGCTCTGGGACATCCAGGGATGGCTACACCTTC. This translates into CASSSGTSRDGYTF. Drawing the rest from reference TRBV9 and TRBJ1-2, the complete variable domain is DSGVTQTPKHLITATGQRVTLRCSPRSGDLSVYWYQQSLDQGLQFLIQYYNGEERAKGNILERFSAQQFPDLHSELNLSSLELGDSALYFCASSSGTSRDGYTFGSGTRLTVV.

This clone was found once. V is TRBV7-9 and J is TRBJ1-2, with TRBD1 identical over 8 bases. The CDR3 is 14 amino acids. V lost 5 bases, J lost 3 bases, and 5 bases stayed unmatched. CDR1 is SEHNR and CDR2 is FQNEAQ in the germline V gene (reference sequence). DNA for the CDR3: TGTGCCAGCAGCCCAGGGGGCGCACACTATGGCTACACCTTC. Translated, it gives CASSPGGAHYGYTF.

A single count supports this clone. J is TRBJ2-1 and V is TRBV4-1; TRBD2 aligns across 14 bases. CDR3 length: 13 amino acids. The germline V gene encodes CDR1 MGHRA and CDR2 YSYEKL. Trimming at V came to 9 bases and at J to 8 bases, leaving 3 bases not matched to a gene. The CDR3 nucleotides are TGCGCCAGTGTGGGACTAGCGGGAGATGAGCAGTTCTTC. Its translation is CASVGLAGDEQFF.

This clone was observed many times. This chain joins TRBV6-1 and TRBJ1-5, with TRBD1 matching 7 bases. CDR3 length: 13 amino acids. J gave up 5 bases and V 4 bases, and 2 bases lay outside the gene matches. Germline assignment: CDR1 MNHNS and CDR2 SASEGT. The CDR3 sequence is CASSGQGHQPQHF. The CDR3 bases are TGTGCCAGCAGTGGACAGGGACATCAGCCCCAGCATTTT.

The chain employs TRBV13 and TRBJ2-1; weak D call: TRBD2 (5 bases). This CDR3 spans 15 amino acids. V shed 3 bases and J shed 3 bases, with 12 bases lying between them. Germline V CDR1 and CDR2: PRHDT, FYEKMQ (reference sequence). The CDR3 spells CASSFRTRGYNEQFF. The DNA for the CDR3 is TGTGCCAGCAGCTTTCGGACTCGCGGCTACAATGAGCAGTTCTTC.

V usage is TRBV29-1 and J usage is TRBJ2-7, with a weak D call TRBD2 (6 bases). The length of the CDR3 is 14 residues. V was clipped by 7 bases and J by 2 bases, with 18 bases between them. Germline CDR1 and CDR2: SQVTM and ANQGSEA. The CDR3 loop reads CSALGGGRAYEQYF. CDR3 coding DNA: TGCAGCGCCTTGGGGGGAGGTAGGGCCTACGAGCAGTACTTC.

The chain has TRBV4-3 and TRBJ1-2; no clear D. The germline CDR1 and CDR2 sequences are LGHNA and YSLEER. V was shortened by 0 bases and J by 6 bases, with 14 bases between the two germline ends. The CDR3 is 15 residues long. The CDR3, as DNA: TGCGCCAGCAGCCAAGATCTTGGAGCTTGGGATGGCTACACCTTC. Residues: CASSQDLGAWDGYTF.

The chain is built from TRBV6-4 and TRBJ2-3; 7 nucleotides agree with TRBD1. V lost 10 bases and J lost 5; bases outside the gene matches: 6. The CDR3 totals 12 residues. Germline V gene data show CDR1 as MRHNA and CDR2 as SNTAGT. CDR3 sequence: CATSQGEDTQYF. Here the CDR3 DNA reads TGTGCCACCAGCCAGGGGGAAGATACGCAGTATTTT.

The chain uses TRBV4-3 and TRBJ1-6; no clear D. The CDR3 is 17 residues long. The germline CDR1 and CDR2 sequences are LGHNA and YSLEER. V gave up 0 bases and J gave up 0 bases, with 9 bases separating them. CDR3 sequence: CASSQEATSSYNSPLHF. DNA for the CDR3: TGCGCCAGCAGCCAAGAGGCGACTAGCTCCTATAATTCACCCCTCCACTTT.

The chain is built from TRBV28 and TRBJ1-5, with D perhaps TRBD1 (5 bases). The CDR3 runs 14 residues. V was shortened by 4 bases and J by 2 bases, with 9 bases between the two germline ends. Per the germline V gene, CDR1 is MDHEN and CDR2 is SYDVKM. This CDR3 is CASSSSTGNQPQHF. CDR3 nucleotides: TGTGCCAGCAGTTCGTCGACAGGCAATCAGCCCCAGCATTTT.

The chain joins TRBV7-9 to TRBJ2-7; 10 nucleotides align to TRBD1. This CDR3 region has 15 residues. CDR1 SEHNR and CDR2 FQNEAQ come from the germline V gene (reference sequence). Trimming at V came to 5 bases and at J to 3 bases, leaving 7 bases not matched to a gene. The CDR3 loop is CASSPPTGGRYEQYF. DNA of the CDR3: TGTGCCAGCAGCCCTCCGACAGGGGGCCGCTACGAGCAGTACTTC.

This chain links TRBV13 with TRBJ1-1, with a weak D call TRBD1 (6 bases). V was trimmed by 7 bases and J by 10 bases, leaving 16 bases between them. Looked up from germline, CDR1 is PRHDT and CDR2 is FYEKMQ (reference sequence). The CDR3 is made up of 12 amino acids. This CDR3 reads CASNQGLVGAFF. CDR3 DNA sequence: TGTGCCAGCAATCAGGGGCTGGTTGGAGCTTTCTTT.

CDR3 residues: CASTERGYNEQFF. The CDR3, as DNA: TGTGCCAGCACCGAGCGAGGTTACAATGAGCAGTTCTTC. This chain joins TRBV6-5 and TRBJ2-1; D uncertain. Per germline, CDR1 MNHEY and CDR2 SVGAGI. V gave up 7 bases and J gave up 4 bases, with 11 bases separating them. CDR3 length: 13 amino acids.

This clone turned up a few times. The V gene is TRBV4-3, the J gene TRBJ2-2; D not certain. Germline values: CDR1 LGHNA, CDR2 YSLEER. The ends were cut back, 0 bases at V and 6 bases at J, with 8 bases in the middle. This CDR3 spans 14 amino acids. CDR3 sequence (DNA): TGCGCCAGCAGCCAAGAGGCCGAACCCGGGGAGCTGTTTTTT. Translated, it gives CASSQEAEPGELFF.

The genes are TRBV7-9 and TRBJ1-1, with D possibly matching TRBD1 (6 bases). Germline loops: CDR1 SEHNR, CDR2 FQNEAQ (reference sequence). V shed 4 bases and J shed 0 bases, with 12 bases lying between them. CDR3 size: 15 residues. The CDR3 DNA reads TGTGCCAGCAGCTACGGGGGGCCCATGAACACTGAAGCTTTCTTT. Its translation is CASSYGGPMNTEAFF.